Presented here are 5 T cell receptor beta chains from one specimen sequenced in a study of T cell repertoires in cytomegalovirus infection. TCRdb used MiXCR to reprocess the reads, holding one entry per CDR3 protein. The repertoire holds approximately 350,000 distinct CDR3 sequences, with roughly 36% as singletons. The antigens these receptors bind are not known. Here the sequenced sample was cultured PBMCs, taken from culture after CMV antigen stimulation. These receptors were taken from a human donor in good health (CMV status not recorded). Some clones in this sample may be carry-over from other donors' samples.

CDR3 sequence: CASSYGQGFQHF. CDR3 bases: TGTGCCAGCAGTTACGGGCAGGGGTTCCAGCATTTT. The chain couples TRBV6-5 to TRBJ1-5, with D tentatively TRBD1 (6 bases). Per the germline V gene, CDR1 is MNHEY and CDR2 is SVGAGI. Trimming removed 2 bases at V and 12 bases at J, with 11 bases between. The CDR3 extends over 12 amino acids.

This chain uses TRBV5-4 with TRBJ2-5; D gene unclear. V gave up 1 base and J gave up 5 bases, with 15 bases separating them. The CDR3 sequence is 15 residues long. CDR1 and CDR2 from the germline V gene are SGHNT and YYREEE (reference sequence). CDR3 coding DNA: TGTGCCAGCAGCTTGTGGGGTGGGTACTCCGAGACCCAGTACTTC. Encoded protein: CASSLWGGYSETQYF.

This clonotype has a handful of counts. This rearrangement joins TRBV19 to TRBJ1-2; no clear D gene. CDR1 and CDR2 from the germline V gene are LNHDA and SQIVND (reference sequence). Deletions cut 0 bases from V and 4 bases from J, with 12 bases between. The length of the CDR3 is 15 residues. The CDR3, as DNA: TGTGCCAGTAGTATAGAGCAGGATCCTACCTATGGCTACACCTTC. Protein sequence: CASSIEQDPTYGYTF. Full variable domain (remainder filled in from reference TRBV19 and TRBJ1-2): DGGITQSPKYLFRKEGQNVTLSCEQNLNHDAMYWYRQDPGQGLRLIYYSQIVNDFQKGDIAEGYSVSREKKESFPLTVTSAQKNPTAFYLCASSIEQDPTYGYTFGSGTRLTVV.

J is TRBJ2-3 and V is TRBV19; D tentatively fits TRBD1 or TRBD2 (5 bases each). The germline V gene has CDR1 LNHDA and CDR2 SQIVND (reference sequence). The germline V and J ends were trimmed by 6 bases and 3 bases, with 10 bases remaining between them. The CDR3 consists of 13 residues. The CDR3 region has the DNA TGTGCCAGTAGCCCCAGGGAGACAGATACGCAGTATTTT. It encodes CASSPRETDTQYF. The variable domain in full, with the rest retrieved from reference TRBV19 and TRBJ2-3, is DGGITQSPKYLFRKEGQNVTLSCEQNLNHDAMYWYRQDPGQGLRLIYYSQIVNDFQKGDIAEGYSVSREKKESFPLTVTSAQKNPTAFYLCASSPRETDTQYFGPGTRLTVL.

Only a few counts were recorded for this clonotype. V and J are TRBV11-1 and TRBJ2-1, with D tentatively TRBD2 (6 bases). Looked up from germline, CDR1 is SGHAT and CDR2 is FQDESV (reference sequence). This CDR3 is 15 amino acids long. V was clipped by 1 base and J by 4 bases, with 11 bases between them. The CDR3 protein is CASSLGASEYNEQFF. The CDR3, as DNA: TGTGCCAGCAGCTTAGGCGCTAGCGAGTACAATGAGCAGTTCTTC.